The 30 T cell receptor beta chains listed next were all sequenced from one sample in a study of blood T cell repertoires in COVID-19. Using immunoSEQ multiplex PCR, the repertoire was profiled, and TCRdb retains in-frame clones only, with some absent. The data show some 300,000 clones, with approximately 86% seen just once and about 2.5% held by the top ten. Specimen: peripheral blood. The source of these receptors is a man aged 18 to 29 with active or convalescent COVID-19.

This sequence joins TRBV15 and TRBJ2-3, with unresolved D. The V gene's germline CDR1 is LNHNV and CDR2 YYDKDF (reference sequence). The V gene lost 3 bases and the J gene lost 8 bases, with 6 bases spanning the gap. This CDR3 has 11 amino acids. The CDR3 protein is CATSSSRTQYF. The DNA for the CDR3 is TGTGCCACCAGCAGCTCCCGTACGCAGTATTTT.

In this sample, this clone turned up a few times. The rearrangement joins TRBV2 to TRBJ1-2, with no clear D. The CDR3 contains 15 residues. Germline CDR1 SNHLY, CDR2 FYNNEI. Trimming took off 2 bases at V and 5 bases at J, with 15 bases between the two ends. The CDR3 here is CASSEPGDLTYGYTF. CDR3 bases: TGTGCCAGCAGTGAACCCGGAGACCTGACTTATGGCTACACCTTC.

The rearrangement joins TRBV24-1 to TRBJ2-2, with 7 bases matching TRBD2. V lost 11 bases to trimming and J lost 2 bases; unmatched junction nucleotides: 10. This CDR3 is 15 amino acids long. CDR1 and CDR2 from the germline V gene are KGHDR and SFDVKD. CDR3 region: CAIDRGTTNTGELFF. The CDR3 nucleotides read TGTGCCATCGACCGTGGGACTACTAACACCGGGGAGCTGTTTTTT.

This chain connects TRBV7-9 to TRBJ1-1, with 9 bases that match TRBD1. The J segment lost 5 bases and the V segment lost 5 bases, leaving 6 bases of the junction unmatched. CDR1 and CDR2 from the germline V gene are SEHNR and FQNEAQ (reference sequence). This CDR3 spans 14 amino acids. The CDR3 DNA reads as TGTGCCAGCAGCCAGATGACAGGGGGTACTGAAGCTTTCTTT. Encoded protein: CASSQMTGGTEAFF.

This clone appeared a single time. The chain employs TRBV28 and TRBJ1-5; 7 positions match TRBD1. The J segment lost 3 bases and the V segment lost 6 bases, leaving 5 bases of the junction unmatched. Germline V gene lookup returns CDR1 MDHEN and CDR2 SYDVKM. There are 14 residues in the CDR3. The CDR3 DNA reads TGTGCCAGCAGACCGGGACAGAACAATCAGCCCCAGCATTTT. Encoded protein: CASRPGQNNQPQHF.

J is TRBJ2-3 and V is TRBV29-1; unclear D gene. Between the trimmed V and J ends, which lost 4 bases and 5 bases, there was a span of 10 bases. CDR1 and CDR2 from the germline V gene are SQVTM and ANQGSEA. The CDR3 is made up of 12 amino acids. The CDR3 sequence: CSVVGEVDTQYF. DNA for the CDR3: TGCAGCGTTGTAGGCGAGGTAGATACGCAGTATTTT.

The chain links TRBV7-9 to TRBJ2-3; the match to TRBD2 covers 9 bases. The germline V gene encodes CDR1 SEHNR and CDR2 FQNEAQ (reference sequence). The CDR3 runs to 15 residues. The V and J ends lost 5 bases and 4 bases, in that order; junction bases with no gene match: 7. The CDR3 nucleotides read TGTGCCAGCAGCGGGACCCGGACTAGCGCAGATACGCAGTATTTT. This gives the protein CASSGTRTSADTQYF.

This clone appeared a few times. The chain joins TRBV25-1 to TRBJ2-1; weak D call: TRBD1 (6 bases). Germline V gene sequence: CDR1 MGHDK, CDR2 SYGVNS. CDR3 size: 14 residues. Trimming cost V 6 bases and J 3 bases, with 12 bases left between them. The CDR3 here is CASSGTNIYNEQFF. DNA for the CDR3: TGTGCCAGCAGCGGGACAAACATCTACAATGAGCAGTTCTTC.

The sample holds one count of this clone. The J gene is TRBJ1-1, the V gene TRBV6-2 or TRBV6-3; weak D call: TRBD1 (6 bases). The V end lost 2 bases, the J end lost 6 bases, and 16 bases lay between the germline ends. Germline CDR1 reads MNHEY; CDR2 reads SVGEGT. The CDR3 loop spans 15 amino acids. CDR3 bases: TGTGCCAGCAGTTACCACGCAGGGGCGTATTCTGAAGCTTTCTTT. It translates to CASSYHAGAYSEAFF.

The genes are TRBV5-5 and TRBJ2-2, with D perhaps matching TRBD1 (6 bases). This CDR3 is built from 17 residues. The germline V gene encodes CDR1 SGHKS and CDR2 YYEKEE (reference sequence). V shed 2 bases and J shed 0 bases, with 14 bases lying between them. CDR3 protein: CASSFRAGVPNTGELFF. CDR3 DNA sequence: TGTGCCAGCAGCTTCCGGGCAGGGGTTCCGAACACCGGGGAGCTGTTTTTT.

The V call is TRBV7-2, the J call TRBJ2-2, with 10 nucleotides matching TRBD2. Germline lookup yields CDR1 SGHTA and CDR2 FQGNSA. The junction had 5 bases not matched to a gene; V was cut back by 7 bases and J by 3 bases. This CDR3 is built from 15 residues. The DNA of the CDR3 is TGTGCCAGCAAAGCGGGGGGGCCGCACACCGGGGAGCTGTTTTTT. Translation: CASKAGGPHTGELFF.

The CDR3 DNA reads as TGCGCCAGCAGCAAAGGACTAGCGTCCGAGCAGTACTTC. This translates into CASSKGLASEQYF. This chain links TRBV5-1 with TRBJ2-7, with 9 bases lining up with TRBD2. The germline V gene has CDR1 SGHRS and CDR2 YFSETQ. V shed 4 bases, J shed 6 bases, and the junction held 5 bases outside the gene matches. The CDR3 loop spans 13 amino acids.

A remark on this clone: Other DNA sequences within the sample encode an identical CDR3. This chain links TRBV7-2 with TRBJ2-5; tentative D call: TRBD2 (5 bases). CDR3 length: 14 residues. Trimming left V 0 bases short and J 4 bases short, with 9 bases between. The V gene's germline CDR1 is SGHTA and CDR2 FQGNSA. DNA for the CDR3: TGTGCCAGCAGCTTAGCAGGCCGGGGAGAGACCCAGTACTTC. It translates to CASSLAGRGETQYF.

The genes are TRBV4-1 and TRBJ2-1; D may be TRBD2 (6 bases). The CDR3 is 15 residues long. V dropped 5 bases and J dropped 7 bases, with 18 bases sitting between them. CDR1 and CDR2 (germline): MGHRA, YSYEKL. The chain's CDR3 is CASSFPGLLANEQFF. As DNA, the CDR3 is TGCGCCAGCAGCTTCCCGGGACTCCTTGCGAATGAGCAGTTCTTC.

V is TRBV4-1 and J is TRBJ1-5; D is possibly TRBD1 (5 bases). The CDR3 is made up of 16 amino acids. Germline CDR1 and CDR2: MGHRA and YSYEKL. V was pared by 5 bases and J by 6 bases, with 20 bases between. The CDR3, as DNA: TGCGCCAGCAGCGCCCGGACGGCCCGGGGGGGTCAGCCCCAGCATTTT. Translation gives CASSARTARGGQPQHF.

This chain uses TRBV20-1 with TRBJ1-3; D is unclear. This CDR3 contains 11 residues. CDR1 and CDR2 (germline): DFQATT, SNEGSKA (reference sequence). V was pared by 3 bases and J by 7 bases, with 7 bases between. CDR3 sequence (DNA): TGCAGTGCTAGGGAGCCGAACACCATATATTTT. As protein: CSAREPNTIYF.

The chain is built from TRBV28 and TRBJ1-5, with 7 bases fitting TRBD1. The V and J ends lost 6 bases and 2 bases, in that order; junction bases with no gene match: 19. CDR1 is MDHEN, CDR2 SYDVKM, per germline. CDR3 size: 19 residues. CDR3 coding DNA: TGTGCCAGCAGACACGACCGAAAAGGGGGCTTGGATGGCAATCAGCCCCAGCATTTT. It is translated as CASRHDRKGGLDGNQPQHF.

This rearrangement joins TRBV19 to TRBJ2-1, with TRBD2 matching over 8 bases. CDR1 and CDR2 from the germline V gene are LNHDA and SQIVND (reference sequence). J was trimmed by 2 bases and V by 3 bases; bases with no gene match: 12. The CDR3 is made up of 18 amino acids. Here the CDR3 DNA reads TGTGCCAGTAGTATTTGGGGACTACTAGCGGTAACCTACAATGAGCAGTTCTTC. Translating gives CASSIWGLLAVTYNEQFF.

This rearrangement joins TRBV7-9 to TRBJ2-5; D call uncertain. Per the germline V gene, CDR1 is SEHNR and CDR2 is FQNEAQ (reference sequence). CDR3 length equals 12 residues. The ends were cut back, 8 bases at V and 5 bases at J, with 12 bases in the middle. The CDR3 DNA reads TGTGCCAGCGCTTACACCGGGGAGACCCAGTACTTC. It codes for CASAYTGETQYF.

This clone was counted between two and nine times. The chain combines TRBV27 with TRBJ2-7; TRBD1 matches at 7 bases. The V segment lost 5 bases and the J segment 2 bases; nucleotides outside the gene matches: 15. The CDR3 is 17 amino acids. The germline V gene encodes CDR1 MNHEY and CDR2 SMNVEV (reference sequence). The CDR3, as DNA: TGTGCCAGCAGTCCTACTCGACAGGGATACCACACCTACGAGCAGTACTTC. The encoded protein is CASSPTRQGYHTYEQYF.

This clone appeared once. This chain connects TRBV19 to TRBJ2-7; 7 bases are shared with TRBD2. V gave up 5 bases and J gave up 6 bases; unmatched junction bases: 10. Germline loops: CDR1 LNHDA, CDR2 SQIVND (reference sequence). CDR3 length equals 14 residues. The chain's CDR3 is CASSLGGRLSEQYF. The CDR3 nucleotides are TGTGCCAGTAGTTTGGGCGGGAGACTCTCCGAGCAGTACTTC.

The CDR3 loop is CASSPDYTTDTQYF. As DNA, the CDR3 is TGTGCCAGCTCGCCGGACTATACCACAGATACGCAGTATTTT. The chain recombines TRBV18 with TRBJ2-3; a possible D gene is TRBD2 (6 bases). The CDR3 is 14 amino acids. V lost 6 bases and J lost 2, with 12 bases in between. In germline, CDR1 is KGHSH, CDR2 LQKENI.

The J gene is TRBJ2-2, the V gene TRBV18; 10 nucleotides align to TRBD1. CDR3 length: 16 residues. Unmatched junction bases numbered 4, after V lost 3 bases and J lost 3 bases. Germline CDR1 KGHSH, CDR2 LQKENI. CDR3 residues: CASSPLDRGDTGELFF. The DNA for the CDR3 is TGTGCCAGCTCACCCCTGGACAGGGGGGACACCGGGGAGCTGTTTTTT.

The chain joins TRBV10-3 to TRBJ1-1; 7 nucleotides match TRBD1. The CDR3 extends over 15 amino acids. V dropped 3 bases and J dropped 1; count of bases not matched to a gene: 5. Germline lookup yields CDR1 ENHRY and CDR2 SYGVKD. As DNA, the CDR3 is TGTGCCATCAGTGATCCGGGACAGAAGAACACTGAAGCTTTCTTT. As protein: CAISDPGQKNTEAFF.

V gene TRBV18 combines with J gene TRBJ1-1; 7 nucleotides agree with TRBD1. Germline lookup yields CDR1 KGHSH and CDR2 LQKENI. CDR3 length: 15 residues. V lost 2 bases to trimming and J lost 4 bases; unmatched junction nucleotides: 7. The CDR3 loop reads CASSPYVGGGTEAFF. In nucleotides, the CDR3 is TGTGCCAGCTCACCATATGTAGGGGGCGGCACTGAAGCTTTCTTT.

V usage is TRBV7-9 and J usage is TRBJ2-2, with 8 bases fitting TRBD1. This CDR3 is built from 16 residues. Trimming at V came to 5 bases and at J to 6 bases, leaving 11 bases not matched to a gene. In germline, CDR1 is SEHNR, CDR2 FQNEAQ (reference sequence). The CDR3 reads CASSKGAGGLPGELFF. The CDR3 coding sequence is TGTGCCAGCAGCAAAGGGGCAGGGGGCCTCCCCGGGGAGCTGTTTTTT.

This chain links TRBV24-1 with TRBJ2-3; 10 bases fit TRBD1. Germline trimming cut 10 bases from V and 4 bases from J; bases unmatched to any gene: 13. Germline V lookup: CDR1 KGHDR, CDR2 SFDVKD. The CDR3 extends over 16 amino acids. The CDR3: CATNDRGLMWADTQYF. Here the CDR3 DNA reads TGTGCCACTAATGACAGGGGGCTTATGTGGGCAGATACGCAGTATTTT.

The genes are TRBV7-2 and TRBJ2-3, with 10 bases identical to TRBD2. Per the germline V gene, CDR1 is SGHTA and CDR2 is FQGNSA. The CDR3 has 15 amino acids. V shed 3 bases, J shed 4 bases, and the junction held 4 bases outside the gene matches. The CDR3 sequence is CASSFTSGISDTQYF. CDR3 DNA: TGTGCCAGCAGCTTTACTAGCGGGATATCAGATACGCAGTATTTT.

The rearrangement uses TRBV10-3 and TRBJ2-1; 11 nucleotides agree with TRBD2. Trimming at V came to 3 bases and at J to 6 bases, leaving 7 bases not matched to a gene. Germline V gene sequence: CDR1 ENHRY, CDR2 SYGVKD. This CDR3 region has 16 residues. The chain's CDR3 is CAISEGLAGGPNEQFF. DNA of the CDR3: TGTGCCATCAGTGAAGGATTAGCGGGAGGGCCCAATGAGCAGTTCTTC.

Written as DNA, the CDR3 is TGTGCCAGCAGCGGTGGGACAGACGGGACCCAGTACTTC. This sequence encodes CASSGGTDGTQYF. The gene calls are TRBV2 and TRBJ2-5, with 7 nucleotides matching TRBD1. V lost 6 bases and J lost 7; bases outside the gene matches: 8. This CDR3 is 13 amino acids long. The germline CDR1 and CDR2 sequences are SNHLY and FYNNEI.